The next 13 T cell receptor beta chains were all read from a single sample in a study of blood T cell repertoires in COVID-19. Sequenced by immunoSEQ multiplex PCR; TCRdb stores in-frame clones only, minus some. The sample yields fewer than 200,000 clones, roughly 70% seen once. Sequencing used peripheral blood. These receptor sequences come from a woman at least 80 years old with acute or convalescent COVID-19.

V usage is TRBV2 and J usage is TRBJ1-5; D not certain. This CDR3 contains 14 residues. CDR1 and CDR2 (germline): SNHLY, FYNNEI. Trimming took 7 bases from V and 6 from J, leaving 16 bases between them. CDR3 DNA: TGTGCCAGCACAACCCGGGTAGTGGGTCAGCCCCAGCATTTT. Protein: CASTTRVVGQPQHF.

The genes are TRBV10-1 and TRBJ1-1; 11 bases agree with TRBD1. The germline CDR1 and CDR2 sequences are WNHNN and SYGVQD (reference sequence). J was trimmed by 3 bases and V by 5 bases; bases with no gene match: 2. This CDR3 is built from 14 residues. Here the CDR3 reads CASSLGQGDTEAFF. The DNA for the CDR3 is TGCGCCAGCAGTTTGGGACAGGGGGACACTGAAGCTTTCTTT.

The chain has TRBV6-5 and TRBJ2-7; TRBD2 matches at 8 bases. The V and J ends lost 5 bases and 4 bases, in that order; junction bases with no gene match: 13. Germline values: CDR1 MNHEY, CDR2 SVGAGI. The CDR3 consists of 16 residues. The CDR3 DNA is TGTGCCAGCAGTCACTTAAGCGGGAGAGGTGGGTACGAGCAGTACTTC. Protein sequence: CASSHLSGRGGYEQYF.

The rearrangement joins TRBV7-2 to TRBJ2-3, with TRBD2 matching over 10 bases. Germline V gene sequence: CDR1 SGHTA, CDR2 FQGNSA. V lost 1 base and J lost 5; bases outside the gene matches: 6. The CDR3 has 16 amino acids. The CDR3 nucleotides are TGTGCCAGCAGCTTAGGGCTAGCGGGAGAGGGAGATACGCAGTATTTT. Its protein product is CASSLGLAGEGDTQYF. The complete variable domain, with remaining parts taken from reference TRBV7-2 and TRBJ2-3, reads GAGVSQSPSNKVTEKGKDVELRCDPISGHTALYWYRQSLGQGLEFLIYFQGNSAPDKSGLPSDRFSAERTGGSVSTLTIQRTQQEDSAVYLCASSLGLAGEGDTQYFGPGTRLTVL.

This chain joins TRBV5-1 and TRBJ1-5, with 8 bases lining up with TRBD1. CDR3 length equals 15 residues. Germline V gives CDR1 SGHRS, CDR2 YFSETQ. V was pared by 2 bases and J by 6 bases, with 7 bases of the junction left unmatched. The CDR3 here is CASSLSTGDIQPQHF. In nucleotides, the CDR3 is TGCGCCAGCAGCTTATCGACAGGGGATATTCAGCCCCAGCATTTT.

The genes are TRBV19 and TRBJ2-1; TRBD2 matches at 10 bases. Unmatched junction bases numbered 10, after V lost 8 bases and J lost 0 bases. CDR1 is LNHDA, CDR2 SQIVND, per germline (reference sequence). There are 17 residues in the CDR3. In nucleotides, the CDR3 is TGTGCCAGTCCTTTACTAGCGGGACCTAGCTCCTACAATGAGCAGTTCTTC. Translating it yields CASPLLAGPSSYNEQFF.

The chain carries TRBV13 and TRBJ2-5, with a weak D call TRBD1 (6 bases). The CDR3 has 15 residues. The V end was cut by 5 bases, the J end by 7 bases, with 20 bases between. Germline V gives CDR1 PRHDT, CDR2 FYEKMQ (reference sequence). The CDR3 DNA reads TGTGCCAGCAGCACTCAACAGGGTGGGGGATGGACCCAGTACTTC. It yields the protein CASSTQQGGGWTQYF.

The chain joins TRBV30 to TRBJ1-3; 9 nucleotides align to TRBD1. The ends lost 7 bases at V and 8 bases at J; junction bases unmatched: 6. Germline V CDR1 and CDR2: GTSNPN, SVGIG (reference sequence). The CDR3 has 12 amino acids. The DNA for the CDR3 is TGTGCCTACACGACAGGGGGAGACACCATATATTTT. It specifies CAYTTGGDTIYF.

This chain uses TRBV19 with TRBJ2-1; D is unresolved. Trimming took 1 base from V and 5 from J, leaving 9 bases between them. This CDR3 is built from 14 residues. The germline gives CDR1 LNHDA, CDR2 SQIVND (reference sequence). CDR3 DNA sequence: TGTGCCAGTAGTATAGTATGGCAGAACAATGAGCAGTTCTTC. Translating it yields CASSIVWQNNEQFF.

V usage is TRBV2 and J usage is TRBJ1-1, with D perhaps TRBD1 (6 bases). V was trimmed by 3 bases and J by 1 base, leaving 12 bases between them. The CDR3 runs 15 residues. Looked up from germline, CDR1 is SNHLY and CDR2 is FYNNEI. In DNA, the CDR3 is TGTGCCAGCAGTGACTCCGGACAGAGGAACACTGAAGCTTTCTTT. It yields the protein CASSDSGQRNTEAFF.

This clone was counted a few times. The V call is TRBV19, the J call TRBJ1-5; perhaps TRBD1 as D (6 bases). Trimming removed 4 bases from V and 2 bases from J, with 12 bases in between. The CDR3 extends over 15 amino acids. Germline V CDR1 and CDR2: LNHDA, SQIVND (reference sequence). DNA for the CDR3: TGTGCCAGTAGTAGGGGGCCTCGGGGCAATCAGCCCCAGCATTTT. This gives the protein CASSRGPRGNQPQHF.

This clone was seen only a few times. The chain carries TRBV29-1 and TRBJ2-7, with D uncertain. Germline loops: CDR1 SQVTM, CDR2 ANQGSEA. The V end was cut by 8 bases, the J end by 5 bases, with 19 bases between. CDR3 size: 13 residues. The DNA for the CDR3 is TGCAGCACATCAGGCCAGGCCAGGAACGAGCAGTACTTC. Translated, it gives CSTSGQARNEQYF.

The chain employs TRBV30 and TRBJ2-2; D is possibly TRBD2 (5 bases). V was clipped by 7 bases and J by 0 bases, with 24 bases between them. Germline V lookup: CDR1 GTSNPN, CDR2 SVGIG (reference sequence). This CDR3 is built from 18 residues. CDR3 DNA sequence: TGTGCCTCGTCCCCCCGGGGTCCAACTAAATCGAACACCGGGGAGCTGTTTTTT. It codes for CASSPRGPTKSNTGELFF.